The T cell receptor (beta chain) under discussion was sequenced for a study of CD8 T cells in acute hepatitis C reinfection. Time point noted: naive CD8 control sorted from an acute-time-point sample. After removal of 6 bases from V and 6 bases from J, the junction contained 7 bases not matched to a gene. This CDR3 is 13 amino acids long. The germline V gene has CDR1 SEHNR and CDR2 FQNEAQ (reference sequence). The method was immunoSEQ multiplex PCR; TCRdb's version includes in-frame clones alone and lacks a portion of them. The sample yields about 38,000 clones, approximately 85% seen once. On this clone: Antigen unknown.

General observations from the study: Follow-up repertoires were missing for chronically infected subjects. Preferential TRBV04 and TRBV06 usage appeared in all groups and was not explained by the naive pool.

This receptor was obtained from a woman aged 18-29 years who spontaneously cleared hepatitis C infection. The chain links TRBV7-9 to TRBJ1-1; 7 bases line up with TRBD1. What was sequenced was naive CD8+ T cells from PBMCs. CDR3 sequence: CASRARGLAEAFF. CDR3 coding DNA: TGTGCCAGCAGAGCCAGGGGGTTGGCTGAAGCTTTCTTT. The variable domain in full, with the rest retrieved from reference TRBV7-9 and TRBJ1-1, is DTGVSQNPRHKITKRGQNVTFRCDPISEHNRLYWYRQTLGQGPEFLTYFQNEAQLEKSRLLSDRFSAERPKGSFSTLEIQRTEQGDSAMYLCASRARGLAEAFFGQGTRLTVV.